The 7 T cell receptor beta chains below were found in one sample sequenced in a study of blood T cell repertoires in COVID-19. Clones were sequenced by immunoSEQ multiplex PCR, and TCRdb holds only the in-frame ones, with some missing. The data contain approximately 360,000 clones, around 83% of them singletons. The sequencing input was PBMCs or T cells enriched from blood (not recorded which). These receptors all stem from a woman aged 45 to 65 who had recovered from COVID-19.

The chain couples TRBV3-1 (or the pseudogene TRBV3-2) to TRBJ2-5; 9 bases are a match to TRBD2. The CDR3 length is 16 residues. With 1 base clipped from V and 4 bases from J, the junction kept 7 bases outside the gene matches. Germline CDR1 is LGHDT and CDR2 is YNNKEL (reference sequence). The CDR3 protein is CASSQVRREGRETQYF. The CDR3 DNA sequence: TGTGCCAGCAGCCAAGTCCGGCGGGAGGGCCGAGAGACCCAGTACTTC.

J is TRBJ2-5 and V is TRBV21-1; the D call in the table, TRBD1, was not verified against the DNA. TRBV21-1 is shown as a pseudogene. This CDR3 has 19 residues. CDR3 nucleotide sequence: TGTGCCAGCAGCAAAGTTAACCAGGGGGCTTACAAGTACCAAGAGACCCAGTACTTC. Residues: CASSKVNQGAYKYQETQYF.

The rearrangement uses TRBV3-1 (or the pseudogene TRBV3-2) and TRBJ2-7; D is perhaps TRBD1 (5 bases). The length of the CDR3 is 14 residues. Trimming pared 2 bases from V and 1 base from J, leaving 9 bases between. The germline V gene encodes CDR1 LGHDT and CDR2 YNNKEL (reference sequence). Here the CDR3 DNA reads TGTGCCAGCAGCCAACACAGGAAGTCCTACGAGCAGTACTTC. This sequence encodes CASSQHRKSYEQYF.

The chain joins TRBV28 to TRBJ1-2; the match to TRBD1 covers 9 bases. The germline V gene encodes CDR1 MDHEN and CDR2 SYDVKM. The V segment lost 2 bases and the J segment 3 bases; nucleotides outside the gene matches: 16. The CDR3 length is 19 residues. The CDR3 loop is CASSLSFGNRGPYDYGYTF. The CDR3 DNA reads as TGTGCCAGCAGTTTAAGTTTTGGGAACAGGGGGCCGTACGACTATGGCTACACCTTC.

This clone was seen once. CDR3: CASSSEQASSYEQYF. Written as DNA, the CDR3 is TGTGCCAGCAGTTCAGAACAGGCGAGCTCCTACGAGCAGTACTTC. The chain has TRBV7-2 and TRBJ2-7; maybe TRBD1 (5 bases). The germline CDR1 and CDR2 sequences are SGHTA and FQGNSA. CDR3 size: 15 residues. Deletions cut 6 bases from V and 0 bases from J, with 15 bases between.

This chain connects TRBV7-9 to TRBJ1-1; TRBD1 aligns across 7 bases. V lost 5 bases and J lost 4; bases outside the gene matches: 10. CDR1 and CDR2 (germline): SEHNR, FQNEAQ (reference sequence). The CDR3 has 15 residues. CDR3: CASSPQTGLFTEAFF. The CDR3 DNA reads TGTGCCAGCAGCCCCCAGACAGGGCTGTTCACTGAAGCTTTCTTT. Supplemented by reference TRBV7-9 and TRBJ1-1, the full variable domain reads DTGVSQNPRHKITKRGQNVTFRCDPISEHNRLYWYRQTLGQGPEFLTYFQNEAQLEKSRLLSDRFSAERPKGSFSTLEIQRTEQGDSAMYLCASSPQTGLFTEAFFGQGTRLTVV.

The chain couples TRBV9 to TRBJ1-4; D remains unclear. The ends were cut back, 4 bases at V and 7 bases at J, with 11 bases in the middle. Germline V CDR1 and CDR2: SGDLS, YYNGEE. The CDR3 runs to 13 residues. CDR3 in DNA: TGTGCCAGCAGCTCGGGAGGTGGTGAAAAACTGTTTTTT. It encodes CASSSGGGEKLFF.